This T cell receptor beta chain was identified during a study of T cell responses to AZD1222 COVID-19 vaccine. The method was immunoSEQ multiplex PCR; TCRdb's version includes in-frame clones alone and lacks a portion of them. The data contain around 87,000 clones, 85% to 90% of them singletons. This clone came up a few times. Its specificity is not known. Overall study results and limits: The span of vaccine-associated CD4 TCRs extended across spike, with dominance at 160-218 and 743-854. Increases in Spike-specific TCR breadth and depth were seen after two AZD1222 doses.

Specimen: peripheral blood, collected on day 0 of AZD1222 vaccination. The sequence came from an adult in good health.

The CDR3 DNA sequence: TGCGCCAGCAGCCTTTCTGACAGGGTGAACACTGAAGCTTTCTTT. Protein product: CASSLSDRVNTEAFF. The genes are TRBV5-1 and TRBJ1-1; 7 bases fit TRBD1. Germline V gene sequence: CDR1 SGHRS, CDR2 YFSETQ. The CDR3 loop spans 15 amino acids. V trimming: 4 bases; J trimming: 0 bases; junction bases outside the gene matches: 6.